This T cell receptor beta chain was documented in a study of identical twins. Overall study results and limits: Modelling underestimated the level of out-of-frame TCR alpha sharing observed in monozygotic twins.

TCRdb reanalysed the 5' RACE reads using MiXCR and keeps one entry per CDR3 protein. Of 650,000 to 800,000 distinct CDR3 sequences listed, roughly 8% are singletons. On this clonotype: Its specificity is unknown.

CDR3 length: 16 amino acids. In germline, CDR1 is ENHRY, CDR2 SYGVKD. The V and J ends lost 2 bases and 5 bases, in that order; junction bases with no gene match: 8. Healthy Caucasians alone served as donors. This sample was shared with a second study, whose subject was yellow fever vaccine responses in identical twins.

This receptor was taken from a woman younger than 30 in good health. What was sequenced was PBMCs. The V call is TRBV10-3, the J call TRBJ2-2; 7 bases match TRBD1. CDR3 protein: CAISEPTGTATGELFF. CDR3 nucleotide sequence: TGTGCCATCAGTGAGCCGACCGGGACAGCAACCGGGGAGCTGTTTTTT.